These 2 T cell receptor beta chains share one sample of origin, sequenced in a study of T-cell reconstitution after alpha-beta-depleted transplantation in children. Findings of the study overall: By one year post-transplant, T-cell counts and diversity largely arose from T cells that were newly produced.

Antigen specificity for these receptors is unknown. Unique molecular identifiers were used in preparing the TCRbeta library. TCRdb re-called the PCR reads with MiXCR, one entry per CDR3 protein. The data contain 250,000 to 300,000 distinct CDR3 sequences, 6.5% to 9% of them seen just once; the ten biggest clones take up 9.1%. The sequences come from peripheral blood, collected 360 days after TCRalphabeta/CD19-depleted stem cell transplant. These receptors were obtained from a female patient between 2 and 15 years old who had a stem cell transplant for Fanconi anemia, so the T cells may come from the graft donor.

This clonotype was seen at least ten times. This chain links TRBV20-1 with TRBJ2-3; D unresolved. Germline lookup yields CDR1 DFQATT and CDR2 SNEGSKA (reference sequence). The CDR3 is made up of 15 amino acids. Trimming pared 6 bases from V and 1 base from J, leaving 17 bases between. CDR3 amino acids: CSAMGGPWGTDTQYF. The CDR3 DNA follows: TGCAGTGCCATGGGTGGGCCCTGGGGCACAGATACGCAGTATTTT.

This chain joins TRBV28 and TRBJ1-4; no clear D. Germline lookup yields CDR1 MDHEN and CDR2 SYDVKM. V was trimmed by 6 bases and J by 7 bases, leaving 12 bases between them. The length of the CDR3 is 13 residues. In DNA, the CDR3 is TGTGCCAGCAGCCTTCCCCATATTGAAAAACTGTTTTTT. Encoded protein: CASSLPHIEKLFF.